A single sample is the source of the 21 T cell receptor beta chains below, sequenced in a study of graft-versus-host responses after intestinal transplantation. These TCRs' antigens remain unknown. TCRdb's table, derived via immunoSEQ multiplex PCR, lists solely in-frame clones and lacks some. The sample records 30,000 or so clones, 70% to 85% being singletons. This specimen was unstimulated CD8+ T cells sorted from spleen or lymph node cells, taken before intestinal transplant. The origin of the receptors is a human donor who received an intestinal transplant.

This clone has only one observation. The chain links TRBV4-1 to TRBJ2-3, with D unclear. CDR1 is MGHRA, CDR2 YSYEKL, per germline. The CDR3 covers 12 residues. V lost 0 bases and J lost 6, with 4 bases in between. DNA of the CDR3: TGCGCCAGCAGCCAAGAGTATGATACGCAGTATTTT. It encodes CASSQEYDTQYF.

By share of the sample, this clone is medium-sized (0.01 to 0.1%). The chain links TRBV27 to TRBJ2-2; D might be TRBD2 (6 bases). The V gene lost 3 bases and the J gene lost 5 bases, with 16 bases spanning the gap. The CDR3 consists of 16 residues. Germline CDR1 and CDR2: MNHEY and SMNVEV (reference sequence). CDR3 sequence: CASSLGAGGLTGELFF. CDR3 nucleotides: TGTGCCAGCAGTTTGGGAGCCGGAGGGCTGACCGGGGAGCTGTTTTTT.

The chain combines TRBV4-1 with TRBJ2-3; the D is unclear. Germline-derived CDR1 and CDR2 are MGHRA and YSYEKL. The CDR3 covers 14 residues. Trimming took 2 bases from V and 2 from J, leaving 8 bases between them. DNA of the CDR3: TGCGCCAGCAGCCAAACTACTCCCACAGATACGCAGTATTTT. It translates to CASSQTTPTDTQYF.

The rearrangement links TRBV28 to TRBJ2-7, with 8 bases fitting TRBD1. The CDR3 sequence is 17 residues long. Germline-derived CDR1 and CDR2 are MDHEN and SYDVKM. The junction had 15 bases not matched to a gene; V was cut back by 3 bases and J by 5 bases. CDR3 DNA: TGTGCCAGCAGTTTCCCAGTCCCAGGACAGGGATACGACGAGCAGTACTTC. Encoded protein: CASSFPVPGQGYDEQYF.

This chain joins TRBV4-1 and TRBJ2-3; D is unresolved. Germline V lookup: CDR1 MGHRA, CDR2 YSYEKL. V lost 0 bases and J 2 bases, leaving 9 bases between the germline ends. The CDR3 is 15 amino acids. The CDR3 is CASSQDLLPTDTQYF. The CDR3 DNA reads as TGCGCCAGCAGCCAAGATTTACTACCCACAGATACGCAGTATTTT.

V and J are TRBV5-1 and TRBJ2-3, with D perhaps TRBD1 (5 bases). This CDR3 is built from 15 residues. Trimming took off 1 base at V and 6 bases at J, with 15 bases between the two ends. Germline V gives CDR1 SGHRS, CDR2 YFSETQ. CDR3 sequence: CASSLTTVRADTQYF. DNA for the CDR3: TGCGCCAGCAGCTTGACGACAGTGAGAGCGGATACGCAGTATTTT.

The chain has TRBV14 and TRBJ2-3; TRBD1 matches at 11 bases. The CDR3 is 18 residues long. J was trimmed by 3 bases and V by 1 base; bases with no gene match: 9. Per germline, CDR1 SGHDN and CDR2 FVKESK. CDR3 sequence (DNA): TGTGCCAGCAGCCAAGGGAGCCCGGGACAGGGGGTAACAGATACGCAGTATTTT. Translated, it gives CASSQGSPGQGVTDTQYF.

The gene calls are TRBV27 and TRBJ1-1, with TRBD1 as a possible D gene (6 bases). With 2 bases removed from V and 5 bases from J, the gap between germline ends came to 18 bases. The CDR3 is 16 amino acids. Germline values: CDR1 MNHEY, CDR2 SMNVEV (reference sequence). The CDR3, as DNA: TGTGCCAGCAGTTTAGAGGGAAGGGGGTCAGGGACTGAAGCTTTCTTT. Its translation is CASSLEGRGSGTEAFF.

V usage is TRBV2 and J usage is TRBJ2-4; no definite D call. Trimming stripped 7 bases from V and 0 bases from J, with 13 bases between. Germline assignment: CDR1 SNHLY and CDR2 FYNNEI. This CDR3 region has 15 residues. In nucleotides, the CDR3 is TGTGCCAGCATCTACTCGAAACTAGCCAAAAACATTCAGTACTTC. It translates to CASIYSKLAKNIQYF. The complete variable domain, with remaining parts taken from reference TRBV2 and TRBJ2-4, reads EPEVTQTPSHQVTQMGQEVILRCVPISNHLYFYWYRQILGQKVEFLVSFYNNEISEKSEIFDDQFSVERPDGSNFTLKIRSTKLEDSAMYFCASIYSKLAKNIQYFGAGTRLSVL.

This CDR3 reads CSVEGATLREGSSYNEQFF. CDR3 nucleotides: TGCAGCGTTGAAGGGGCGACCTTACGGGAGGGGAGCTCCTACAATGAGCAGTTCTTC. This chain connects TRBV29-1 to TRBJ2-1; 8 bases fit TRBD2. Germline CDR1 is SQVTM and CDR2 is ANQGSEA. This CDR3 has 19 residues. V lost 1 base and J lost 0; bases outside the gene matches: 14.

The chain combines TRBV7-9 with TRBJ2-7, with D hard to call. Trimming took off 5 bases at V and 0 bases at J, with 5 bases between the two ends. The germline V gene has CDR1 SEHNR and CDR2 FQNEAQ (reference sequence). The CDR3 has 12 residues. DNA for the CDR3: TGTGCCAGCAGCCCTTCCTCCTACGAGCAGTACTTC. Residues: CASSPSSYEQYF. The variable domain in full, completed from reference TRBV7-9 and TRBJ2-7, reads DTGVSQNPRHKITKRGQNVTFRCDPISEHNRLYWYRQTLGQGPEFLTYFQNEAQLEKSRLLSDRFSAERPKGSFSTLEIQRTEQGDSAMYLCASSPSSYEQYFGPGTRLTVT.

The V call is TRBV4-1, the J call TRBJ2-7; 7 bases align to TRBD2. This CDR3 comprises 15 residues. The V and J ends lost 0 bases and 4 bases, in that order; junction bases with no gene match: 6. Germline CDR1 is MGHRA and CDR2 is YSYEKL. Here the CDR3 DNA reads TGCGCCAGCAGCCAAGACTCTAGCGGAGATTACGAGCAGTACTTC. Protein sequence: CASSQDSSGDYEQYF.

DNA of the CDR3: TGTGCCAGTAGTATTCTAGGGACAGGGCAGTCCAATGAGCAGTTCTTC. Residues: CASSILGTGQSNEQFF. This chain connects TRBV19 to TRBJ2-1; 9 nucleotides align to TRBD1. Germline lookup yields CDR1 LNHDA and CDR2 SQIVND (reference sequence). The CDR3 is made up of 16 amino acids. J was trimmed by 6 bases and V by 3 bases; bases with no gene match: 9.

For the CDR3, the DNA is TGCGCCAGCAGCCCCCTGACGGAATCTAGAGGAAACACCATATATTTT. Translated, it gives CASSPLTESRGNTIYF. J is TRBJ1-3 and V is TRBV4-1; D uncertain. The CDR3 runs 16 residues. Germline values: CDR1 MGHRA, CDR2 YSYEKL. The ends were cut back, 4 bases at V and 4 bases at J, with 17 bases in the middle.

The V call is TRBV6-1, the J call TRBJ2-1, with a tentative D call TRBD1 (6 bases). The CDR3 is made up of 15 amino acids. The V and J ends lost 6 bases and 0 bases respectively, with 12 bases between them. The germline V gene encodes CDR1 MNHNS and CDR2 SASEGT. In DNA form, the CDR3 reads TGTGCCAGCAGCTTACCGACAGGCTCCTACAATGAGCAGTTCTTC. Protein product: CASSLPTGSYNEQFF.

V usage is TRBV27 and J usage is TRBJ2-1; 7 bases map to TRBD2. V trimming: 6 bases; J trimming: 8 bases; junction bases outside the gene matches: 10. Germline V gene data show CDR1 as MNHEY and CDR2 as SMNVEV (reference sequence). The CDR3 has 14 amino acids. CDR3 in DNA: TGTGCCAGCAGGGTGGGCGGGAGCATGGATGAGCAGTTCTTC. Its translation is CASRVGGSMDEQFF.

This clone was seen a handful of times. The V gene is TRBV9, the J gene TRBJ2-1; 15 positions agree with TRBD2. The CDR3 extends over 15 amino acids. V shed 3 bases, J shed 8 bases, and the junction held 3 bases outside the gene matches. The germline V gene has CDR1 SGDLS and CDR2 YYNGEE. The CDR3 region has the DNA TGTGCCAGCAGCGAGCGGACTAGCGGGAGGGATGAGCAGTTCTTC. Translating gives CASSERTSGRDEQFF.

This chain connects TRBV19 to TRBJ2-7; D not certain. Germline CDR1 reads LNHDA; CDR2 reads SQIVND (reference sequence). CDR3 length: 14 residues. With 3 bases removed from V and 0 bases from J, the gap between germline ends came to 9 bases. The CDR3 loop reads CASSMVGASYEQYF. The CDR3 DNA follows: TGTGCCAGTAGTATGGTCGGAGCCTCCTACGAGCAGTACTTC.

V is TRBV4-1 and J is TRBJ1-3, with a tentative D call TRBD1 (5 bases). Germline CDR1 reads MGHRA; CDR2 reads YSYEKL. V shed 4 bases and J shed 0 bases, with 10 bases lying between them. CDR3 length: 15 residues. The DNA of the CDR3 is TGCGCCAGCAGCCTTGACAGAGGCTCTGGAAACACCATATATTTT. This sequence encodes CASSLDRGSGNTIYF.

The chain is built from TRBV4-1 and TRBJ2-3; 7 bases line up with TRBD2. The germline CDR1 and CDR2 sequences are MGHRA and YSYEKL. V gave up 0 bases and J gave up 2 bases; unmatched junction bases: 2. The CDR3 is made up of 15 amino acids. The CDR3 nucleotides are TGCGCCAGCAGCCAAGAGGGAGGGTACACAGATACGCAGTATTTT. It codes for CASSQEGGYTDTQYF.

This rearrangement joins TRBV20-1 to TRBJ2-7, with D possibly TRBD1 on 6 matching bases. Trimming removed 6 bases at V and 2 bases at J, with 8 bases between. The length of the CDR3 is 11 residues. Germline V gene lookup returns CDR1 DFQATT and CDR2 SNEGSKA (reference sequence). The CDR3 DNA follows: TGCAGTGCCTGGGACACCTACGAGCAGTACTTC. It codes for CSAWDTYEQYF.